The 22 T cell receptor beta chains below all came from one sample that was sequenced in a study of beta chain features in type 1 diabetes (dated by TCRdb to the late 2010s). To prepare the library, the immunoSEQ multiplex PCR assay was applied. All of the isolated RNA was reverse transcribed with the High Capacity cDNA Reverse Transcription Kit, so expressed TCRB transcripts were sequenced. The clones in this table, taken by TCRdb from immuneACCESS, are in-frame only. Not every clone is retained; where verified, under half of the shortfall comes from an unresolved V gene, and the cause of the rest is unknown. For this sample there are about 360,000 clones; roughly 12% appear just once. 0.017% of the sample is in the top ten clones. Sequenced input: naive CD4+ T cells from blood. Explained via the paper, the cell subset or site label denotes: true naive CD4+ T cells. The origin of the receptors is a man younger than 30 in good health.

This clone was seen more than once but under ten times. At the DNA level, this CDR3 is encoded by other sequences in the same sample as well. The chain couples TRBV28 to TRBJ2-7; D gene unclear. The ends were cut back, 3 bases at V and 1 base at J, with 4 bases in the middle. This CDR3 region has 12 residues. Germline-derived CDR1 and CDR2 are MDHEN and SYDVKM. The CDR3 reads CASSFLSYEQYF. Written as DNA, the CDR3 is TGTGCCAGCAGTTTCCTTTCCTACGAGCAGTACTTC.

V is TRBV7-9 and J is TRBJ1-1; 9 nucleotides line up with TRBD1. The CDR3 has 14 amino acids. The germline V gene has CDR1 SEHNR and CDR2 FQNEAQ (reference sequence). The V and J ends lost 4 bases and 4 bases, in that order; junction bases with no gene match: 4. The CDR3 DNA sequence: TGTGCCAGCAGCTCCCAGACAGGGGGCACTGAAGCTTTCTTT. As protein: CASSSQTGGTEAFF.

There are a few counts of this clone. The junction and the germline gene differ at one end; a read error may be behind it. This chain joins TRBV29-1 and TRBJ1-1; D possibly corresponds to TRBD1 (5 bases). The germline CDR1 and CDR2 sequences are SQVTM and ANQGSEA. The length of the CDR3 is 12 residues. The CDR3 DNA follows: TGCAGCGTCTCAGGGCAGAACACTGAAGCTTCCTTT. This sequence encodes CSVSGQNTEASF. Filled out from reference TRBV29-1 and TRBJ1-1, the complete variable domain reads SAVISQKPSRDICQRGTSLTIQCQVDSQVTMMFWYRQQPGQSLTLIATANQGSEATYESGFVIDKFPISRPNLTFSTLTVSNMSPEDSSIYLCSVSGQNTEASFGQGTRLTVV.

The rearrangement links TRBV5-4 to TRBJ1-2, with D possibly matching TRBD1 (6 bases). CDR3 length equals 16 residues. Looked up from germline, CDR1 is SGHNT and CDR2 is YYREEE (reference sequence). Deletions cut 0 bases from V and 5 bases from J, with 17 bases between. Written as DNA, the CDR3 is TGTGCCAGCAGCTTGGGCAGGGGCGGATCGGTATATGGCTACACCTTC. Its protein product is CASSLGRGGSVYGYTF.

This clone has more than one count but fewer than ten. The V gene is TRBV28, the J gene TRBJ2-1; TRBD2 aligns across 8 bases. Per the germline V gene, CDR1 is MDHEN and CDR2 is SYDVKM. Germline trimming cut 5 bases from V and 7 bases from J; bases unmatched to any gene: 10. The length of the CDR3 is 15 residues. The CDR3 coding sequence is TGTGCCAGCAGTGCCGCGGGGGGTGTACAGAATGAGCAGTTCTTC. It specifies CASSAAGGVQNEQFF.

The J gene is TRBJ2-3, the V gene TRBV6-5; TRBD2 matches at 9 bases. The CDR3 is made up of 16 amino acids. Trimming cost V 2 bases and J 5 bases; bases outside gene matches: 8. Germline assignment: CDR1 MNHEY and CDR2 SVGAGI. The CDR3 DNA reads TGTGCCAGCAGTTACATCGCGGGGGGGCAGGGAGATACGCAGTATTTT. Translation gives CASSYIAGGQGDTQYF.

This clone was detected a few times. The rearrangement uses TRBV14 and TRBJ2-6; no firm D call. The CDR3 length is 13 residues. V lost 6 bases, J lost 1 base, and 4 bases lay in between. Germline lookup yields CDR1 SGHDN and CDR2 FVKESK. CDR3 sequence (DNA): TGTGCCAGCAGTAGTTCTGGGGCCAACGTCCTGACTTTC. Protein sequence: CASSSSGANVLTF.

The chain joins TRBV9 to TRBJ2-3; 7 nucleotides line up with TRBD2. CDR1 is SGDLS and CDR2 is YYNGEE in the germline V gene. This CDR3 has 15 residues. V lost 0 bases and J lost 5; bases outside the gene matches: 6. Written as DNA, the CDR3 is TGTGCCAGCAGCGTAGGTCCGGGAGGTCTAGATACGCAGTATTTT. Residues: CASSVGPGGLDTQYF.

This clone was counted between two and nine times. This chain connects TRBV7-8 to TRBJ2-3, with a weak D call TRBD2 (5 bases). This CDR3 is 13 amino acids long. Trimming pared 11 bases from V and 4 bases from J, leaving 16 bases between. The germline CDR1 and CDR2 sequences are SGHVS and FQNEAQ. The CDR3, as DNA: TGTGCCCTCAGGCGGGTGGACGCAGATACGCAGTATTTT. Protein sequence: CALRRVDADTQYF. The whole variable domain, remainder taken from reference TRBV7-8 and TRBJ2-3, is GAGVSQSPRYKVAKRGQDVALRCDPISGHVSLFWYQQALGQGPEFLTYFQNEAQLDKSGLPSDRFFAERPEGSVSTLKIQRTQQEDSAVYLCALRRVDADTQYFGPGTRLTVL.

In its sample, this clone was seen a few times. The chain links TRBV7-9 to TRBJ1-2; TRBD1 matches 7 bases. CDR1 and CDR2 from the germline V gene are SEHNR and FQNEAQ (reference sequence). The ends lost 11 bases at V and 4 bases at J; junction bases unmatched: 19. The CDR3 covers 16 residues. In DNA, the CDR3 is TGTGCCGGCGACGGACGGGGGAGACAGGGCAGCTATGGCTACACCTTC. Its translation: CAGDGRGRQGSYGYTF.

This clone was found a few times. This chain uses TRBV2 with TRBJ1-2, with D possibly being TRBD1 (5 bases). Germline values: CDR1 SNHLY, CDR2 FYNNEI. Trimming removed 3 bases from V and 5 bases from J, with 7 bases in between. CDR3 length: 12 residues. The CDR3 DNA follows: TGTGCCAGCAGTGACGGGGGGTATGGCTACACCTTC. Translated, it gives CASSDGGYGYTF.

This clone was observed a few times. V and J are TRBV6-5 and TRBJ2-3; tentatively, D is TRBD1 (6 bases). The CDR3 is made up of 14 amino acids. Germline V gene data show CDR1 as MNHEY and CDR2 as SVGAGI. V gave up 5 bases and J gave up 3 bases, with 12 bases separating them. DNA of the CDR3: TGTGCCAGCAGTAGACAGGAGGTAACAGATACGCAGTATTTT. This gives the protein CASSRQEVTDTQYF.

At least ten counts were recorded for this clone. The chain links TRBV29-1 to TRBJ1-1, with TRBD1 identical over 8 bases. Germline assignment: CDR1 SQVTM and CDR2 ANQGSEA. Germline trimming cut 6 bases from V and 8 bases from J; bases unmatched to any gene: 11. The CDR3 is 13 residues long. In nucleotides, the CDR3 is TGCAGCGTATCGGGACAGGTCAATACCGAAGCTTTCTTT. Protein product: CSVSGQVNTEAFF. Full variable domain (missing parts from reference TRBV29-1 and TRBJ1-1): SAVISQKPSRDICQRGTSLTIQCQVDSQVTMMFWYRQQPGQSLTLIATANQGSEATYESGFVIDKFPISRPNLTFSTLTVSNMSPEDSSIYLCSVSGQVNTEAFFGQGTRLTVV.

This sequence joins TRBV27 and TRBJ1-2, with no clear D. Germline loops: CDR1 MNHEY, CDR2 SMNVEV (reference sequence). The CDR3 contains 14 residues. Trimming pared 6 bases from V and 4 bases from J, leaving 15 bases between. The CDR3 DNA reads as TGTGCCAGCAGCCCTAGTGTGAGAAGCTATGGCTACACCTTC. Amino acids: CASSPSVRSYGYTF.

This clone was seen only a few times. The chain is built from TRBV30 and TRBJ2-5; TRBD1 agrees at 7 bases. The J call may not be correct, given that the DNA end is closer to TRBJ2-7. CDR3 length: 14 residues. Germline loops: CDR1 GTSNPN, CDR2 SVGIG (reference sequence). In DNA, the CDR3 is TGTGCCTGGAGCTTGACAGGGAGCTCCTACGAGCAGTACTTC. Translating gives CAWSLTGSSYEQYF.

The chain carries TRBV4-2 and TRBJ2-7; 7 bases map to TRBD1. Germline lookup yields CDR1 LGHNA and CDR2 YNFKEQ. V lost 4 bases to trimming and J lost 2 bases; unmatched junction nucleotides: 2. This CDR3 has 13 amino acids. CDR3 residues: CASSLGQTYEQYF. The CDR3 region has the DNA TGTGCCAGCAGCCTGGGACAGACCTACGAGCAGTACTTC.

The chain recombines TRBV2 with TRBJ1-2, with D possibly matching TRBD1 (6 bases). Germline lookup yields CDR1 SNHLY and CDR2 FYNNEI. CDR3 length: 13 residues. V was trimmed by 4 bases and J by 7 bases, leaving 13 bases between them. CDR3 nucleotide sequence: TGTGCCAGCAGTGGGGCCAGGGGTTTTGGCTACACCTTC. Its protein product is CASSGARGFGYTF. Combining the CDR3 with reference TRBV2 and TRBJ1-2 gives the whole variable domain EPEVTQTPSHQVTQMGQEVILRCVPISNHLYFYWYRQILGQKVEFLVSFYNNEISEKSEIFDDQFSVERPDGSNFTLKIRSTKLEDSAMYFCASSGARGFGYTFGSGTRLTVV.

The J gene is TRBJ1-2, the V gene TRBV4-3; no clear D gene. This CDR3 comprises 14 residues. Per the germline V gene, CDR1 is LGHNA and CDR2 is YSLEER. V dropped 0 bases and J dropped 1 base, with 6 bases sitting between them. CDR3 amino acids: CASSQETNNYGYTF. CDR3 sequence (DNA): TGCGCCAGCAGCCAAGAGACTAATAACTATGGCTACACCTTC.

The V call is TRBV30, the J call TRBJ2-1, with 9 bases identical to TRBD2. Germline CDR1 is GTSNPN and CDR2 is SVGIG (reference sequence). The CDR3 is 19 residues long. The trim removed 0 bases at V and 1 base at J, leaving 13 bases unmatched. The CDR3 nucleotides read TGTGCCTGGAGTGTTTTTCGTAGGACTAGCGATCGGTCCTACAATGAGCAGTTCTTC. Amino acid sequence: CAWSVFRRTSDRSYNEQFF.

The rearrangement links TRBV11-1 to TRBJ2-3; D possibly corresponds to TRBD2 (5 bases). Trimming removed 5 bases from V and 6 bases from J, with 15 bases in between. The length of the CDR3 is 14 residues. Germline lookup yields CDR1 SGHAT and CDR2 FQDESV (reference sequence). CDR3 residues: CASSLPGRGDTQYF. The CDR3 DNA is TGTGCCAGCAGCCTTCCGGGGAGAGGGGATACGCAGTATTTT. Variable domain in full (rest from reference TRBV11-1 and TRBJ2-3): EAEVAQSPRYKITEKSQAVAFWCDPISGHATLYWYRQILGQGPELLVQFQDESVVDDSQLPKDRFSAERLKGVDSTLKIQPAELGDSAMYLCASSLPGRGDTQYFGPGTRLTVL.

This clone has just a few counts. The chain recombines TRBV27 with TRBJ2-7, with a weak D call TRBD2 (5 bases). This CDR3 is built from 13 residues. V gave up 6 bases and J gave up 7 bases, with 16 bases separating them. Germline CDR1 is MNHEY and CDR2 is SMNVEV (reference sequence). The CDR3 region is CASSRIEGAEQYF. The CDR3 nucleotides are TGTGCCAGCAGCCGTATCGAGGGAGCGGAGCAGTACTTC.

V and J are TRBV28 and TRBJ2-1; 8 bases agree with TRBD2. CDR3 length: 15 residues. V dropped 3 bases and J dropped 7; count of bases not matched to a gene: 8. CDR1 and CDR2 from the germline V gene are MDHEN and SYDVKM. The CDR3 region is CASSLLSGNFNEQFF. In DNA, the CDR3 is TGTGCCAGCAGTTTGCTTAGCGGGAATTTTAATGAGCAGTTCTTC.